The text below deals with one TCR beta chain. The clone's antigen remains unknown. No base-level quality is on record; no much larger clone is a single base apart. The immunoSEQ Assay, a bias-controlled multiplex PCR, was used to amplify TCRbeta CDR3 regions from genomic DNA. In the authors' own workflow: The number of nucleated cells in each sample was estimated from the amplification of reference gene primers within the assay. To quantify the absolute abundance of each unique TCRbeta CDR3 rearrangement, sequence reads were collapsed and filtered. For each sample, productive Simpson clonality was calculated as the square root of Simpson's diversity index across productive rearrangements. TCRdb mirrors the immuneACCESS table, restricted to in-frame sequences. Some clones are absent from its copies; in checked studies, under half trace to an unresolved V gene, and the reason for the others is unknown. The V and J calls and clone size come from that table; D and trimming were worked out from the DNA. The sample records some 250,000 clones, 70% to 90% of which are singletons. The ten top clones hold 6% to 9% of the sample.

CDR1 and CDR2 (MNHEY, SVGAGI) derive from the germline V gene. From the cysteine up to the phenylalanine, the CDR3 has a length of 14 residues. The read is trimmed to its CDR3 DNA, 42 bases read in frame from base 1. Relative to germline, V is 5 bases shorter and J is 4 bases shorter, with 15 bases between their ends. This sample is drawn from a study of blood T cell repertoires in COVID-19 (dated by TCRdb to 2018 to 2021). Regarding the research as a whole: Samples covering the acute and convalescent phases of COVID-19 were provided by collaborators in the United States, Italy and Spain. The material from the prospective study consisted of cDNA or gDNA derived from T cells, B-cell-depleted T cells, or PBMCs. The dataset comprised deeply sampled blood TCRbeta repertoires from subjects exposed to, actively infected with, or recovered from COVID-19. The repertoires were released in a freely available public database intended as a resource for research on the immune response to SARS-CoV-2. The samples were drawn from two sources: the first 160 participants of the ongoing ImmuneRACE study, and 1,254 subjects contributed by 6 global collaborators. Sample metadata almost always included a de-identified subject ID, COVID-19 status, age in years and sex. Where HLA class I and class II types were available, the types were taken from metadata supplied by the sample provider, not from assay-based typing.

Each collaborating institution followed its own protocols to collect whole blood in K2EDTA tubes. For TCRbeta analysis, collaborator samples were shipped as frozen whole blood, as isolated PBMCs, or as DNA extracted from either sample type. The paper's findings and limits, for the study overall: The amount of clinical and demographic metadata varied by source and participant and was provided uncurated.

The rearrangement combines TRBV6-5 with TRBJ2-7, with no confidently assigned D gene. The clonotype comes from a woman in her 70s with active or convalescent COVID-19. The sample was peripheral blood. The CDR3 region has the sequence CASSNHGDPYEQYF. The nucleotide sequence reads as follows: TGTGCCAGCAGTAACCACGGAGATCCTTACGAGCAGTACTTC.